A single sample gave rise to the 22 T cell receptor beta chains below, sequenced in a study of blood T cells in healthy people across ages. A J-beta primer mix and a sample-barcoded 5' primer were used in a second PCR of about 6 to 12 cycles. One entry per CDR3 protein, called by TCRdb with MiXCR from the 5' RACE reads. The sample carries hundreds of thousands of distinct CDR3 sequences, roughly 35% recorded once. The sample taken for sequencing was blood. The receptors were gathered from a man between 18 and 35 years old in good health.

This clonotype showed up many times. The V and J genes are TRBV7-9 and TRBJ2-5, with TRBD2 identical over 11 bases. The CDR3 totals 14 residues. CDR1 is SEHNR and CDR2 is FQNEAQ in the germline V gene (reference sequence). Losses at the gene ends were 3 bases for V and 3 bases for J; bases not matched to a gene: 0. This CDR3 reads CASSFSGGEETQYF. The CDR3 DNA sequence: TGTGCCAGCAGCTTTAGCGGGGGGGAAGAGACCCAGTACTTC.

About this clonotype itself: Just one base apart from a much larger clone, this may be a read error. CDR3 sequence reads: CASSHGQGPDEQYF. The CDR3 bases are TGTGCCAGCAGTCACGGACAGGGTCCCGACGAGCAGTACTTC. This chain uses TRBV12-3 or TRBV12-4 with TRBJ2-4, with TRBD1 identical over 8 bases. The closer fit of TRBJ2-7 to the DNA end suggests the J call may be wrong. This CDR3 comprises 14 residues.

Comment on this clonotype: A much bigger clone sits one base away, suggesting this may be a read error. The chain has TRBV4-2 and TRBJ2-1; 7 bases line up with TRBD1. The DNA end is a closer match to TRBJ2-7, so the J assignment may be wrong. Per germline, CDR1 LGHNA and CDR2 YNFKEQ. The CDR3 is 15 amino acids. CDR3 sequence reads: CASSTRDSSYNEQYF. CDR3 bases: TGTGCCAGCAGCACACGGGACAGCTCCTACAATGAGCAGTACTTC.

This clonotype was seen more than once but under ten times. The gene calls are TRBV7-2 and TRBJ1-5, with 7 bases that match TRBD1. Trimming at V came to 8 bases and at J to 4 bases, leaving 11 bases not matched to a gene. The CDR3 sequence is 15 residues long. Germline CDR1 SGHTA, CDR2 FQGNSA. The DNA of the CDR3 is TGTGCCAGCGGACTTCGACAGGGACCAAATCAGCCCCAGCATTTT. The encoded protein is CASGLRQGPNQPQHF. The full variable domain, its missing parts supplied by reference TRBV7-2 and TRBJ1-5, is GAGVSQSPSNKVTEKGKDVELRCDPISGHTALYWYRQSLGQGLEFLIYFQGNSAPDKSGLPSDRFSAERTGGSVSTLTIQRTQQEDSAVYLCASGLRQGPNQPQHFGDGTRLSIL.

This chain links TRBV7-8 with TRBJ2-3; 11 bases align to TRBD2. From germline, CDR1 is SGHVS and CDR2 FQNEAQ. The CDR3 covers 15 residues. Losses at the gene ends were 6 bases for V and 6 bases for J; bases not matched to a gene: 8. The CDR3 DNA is TGTGCCAGCAGTTTTCGACTAGCGGGGCGGGATACGCAGTATTTT. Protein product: CASSFRLAGRDTQYF.

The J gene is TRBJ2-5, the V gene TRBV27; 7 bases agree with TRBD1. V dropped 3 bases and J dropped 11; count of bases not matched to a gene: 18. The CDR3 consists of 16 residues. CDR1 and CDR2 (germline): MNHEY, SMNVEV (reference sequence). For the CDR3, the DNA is TGTGCCAGCAGTTTTAAACGGGCCAGGGGGTCGCATGAGCAGTACTTC. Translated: CASSFKRARGSHEQYF.

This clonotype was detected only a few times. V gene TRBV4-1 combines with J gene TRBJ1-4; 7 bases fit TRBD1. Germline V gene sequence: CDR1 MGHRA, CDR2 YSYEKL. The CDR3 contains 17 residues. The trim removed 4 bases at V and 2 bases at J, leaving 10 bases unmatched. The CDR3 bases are TGCGCCAGCAGCCTCATACACCGCAGGGGGACTAATGAAAAACTGTTTTTT. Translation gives CASSLIHRRGTNEKLFF.

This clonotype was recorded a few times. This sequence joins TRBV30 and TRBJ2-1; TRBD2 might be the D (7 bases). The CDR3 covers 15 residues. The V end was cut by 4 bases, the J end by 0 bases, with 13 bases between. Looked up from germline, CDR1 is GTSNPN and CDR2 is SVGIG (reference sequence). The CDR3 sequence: CAWTTGGSSYNEQFF. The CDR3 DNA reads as TGTGCCTGGACCACGGGGGGCAGCTCCTACAATGAGCAGTTCTTC.

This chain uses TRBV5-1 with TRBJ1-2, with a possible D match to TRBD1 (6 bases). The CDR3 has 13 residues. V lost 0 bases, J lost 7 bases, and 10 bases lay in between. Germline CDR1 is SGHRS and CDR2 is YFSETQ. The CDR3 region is CASSLDDRPGYTF. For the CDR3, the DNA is TGCGCCAGCAGCTTGGATGACAGGCCTGGCTACACCTTC.

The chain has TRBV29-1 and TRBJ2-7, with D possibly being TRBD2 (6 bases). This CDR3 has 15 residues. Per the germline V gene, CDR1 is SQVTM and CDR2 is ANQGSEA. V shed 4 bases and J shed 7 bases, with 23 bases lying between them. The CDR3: CSVAGAGRSYNEQYF. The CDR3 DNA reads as TGCAGCGTTGCCGGGGCGGGGCGCTCCTACAATGAGCAGTACTTC.

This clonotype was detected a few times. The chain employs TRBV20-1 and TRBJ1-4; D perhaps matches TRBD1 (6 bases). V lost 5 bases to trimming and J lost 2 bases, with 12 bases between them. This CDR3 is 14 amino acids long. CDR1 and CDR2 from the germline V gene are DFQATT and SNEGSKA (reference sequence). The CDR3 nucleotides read TGCAGTGCTTTCAAGGGGGGGACTAATGAAAAACTGTTTTTT. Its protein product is CSAFKGGTNEKLFF.

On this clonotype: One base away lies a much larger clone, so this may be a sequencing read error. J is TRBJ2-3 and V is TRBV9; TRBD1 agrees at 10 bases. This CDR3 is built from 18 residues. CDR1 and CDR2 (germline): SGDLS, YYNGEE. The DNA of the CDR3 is TGTGCCTGCAGCGAGGACGGGACAGGGGTCCCTTACACAGATACGCAGTATTTT. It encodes CACSEDGTGVPYTDTQYF.

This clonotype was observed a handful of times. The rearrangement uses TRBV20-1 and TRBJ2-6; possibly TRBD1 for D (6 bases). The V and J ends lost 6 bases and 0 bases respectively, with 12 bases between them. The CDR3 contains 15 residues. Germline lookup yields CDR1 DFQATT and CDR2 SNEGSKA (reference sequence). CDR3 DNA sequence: TGCAGTGCCGGGACATCGAGCTCTGGGGCCAACGTCCTGACTTTC. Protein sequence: CSAGTSSSGANVLTF.

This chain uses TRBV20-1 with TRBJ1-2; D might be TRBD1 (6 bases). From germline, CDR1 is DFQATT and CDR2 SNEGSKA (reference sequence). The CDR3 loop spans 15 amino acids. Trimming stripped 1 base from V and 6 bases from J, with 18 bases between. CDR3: CSARGAFGGDNGYTF. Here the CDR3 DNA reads TGCAGTGCTAGAGGGGCCTTCGGAGGGGACAATGGCTACACCTTC.

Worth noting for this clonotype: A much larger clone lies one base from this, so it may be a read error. CDR3 sequence reads: CASSFRASGDQETQYF. CDR3 DNA sequence: TGTGCCAGCAGTTTCCGCGCTAGCGGGGACCAAGAGACCCAGTACTTC. This chain joins TRBV12-3 or TRBV12-4 and TRBJ2-5; 9 bases agree with TRBD2. This CDR3 has 16 amino acids. The V segment lost 3 bases and the J segment 0 bases; nucleotides outside the gene matches: 5.

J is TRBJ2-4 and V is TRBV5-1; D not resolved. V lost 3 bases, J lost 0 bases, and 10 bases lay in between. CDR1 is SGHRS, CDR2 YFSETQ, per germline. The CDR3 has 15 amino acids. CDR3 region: CASSSDLVAKNIQYF. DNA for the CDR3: TGCGCCAGCAGCTCAGATTTGGTAGCCAAAAACATTCAGTACTTC.

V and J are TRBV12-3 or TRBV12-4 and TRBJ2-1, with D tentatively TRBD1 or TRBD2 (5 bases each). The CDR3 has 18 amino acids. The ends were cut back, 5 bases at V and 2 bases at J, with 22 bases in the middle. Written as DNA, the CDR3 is TGTGCCAGCAGTCGATTCGCCCGGGGCCTTCAAGCCTACAATGAGCAGTTCTTC. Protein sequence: CASSRFARGLQAYNEQFF.

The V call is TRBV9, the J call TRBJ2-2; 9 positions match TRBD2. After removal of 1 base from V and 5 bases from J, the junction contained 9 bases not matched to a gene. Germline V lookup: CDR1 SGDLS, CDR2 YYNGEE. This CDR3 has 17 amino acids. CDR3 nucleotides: TGTGCCAGCAGCGTAACCACCGGCAGCGGGGGGACCGGGGAGCTGTTTTTT. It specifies CASSVTTGSGGTGELFF.

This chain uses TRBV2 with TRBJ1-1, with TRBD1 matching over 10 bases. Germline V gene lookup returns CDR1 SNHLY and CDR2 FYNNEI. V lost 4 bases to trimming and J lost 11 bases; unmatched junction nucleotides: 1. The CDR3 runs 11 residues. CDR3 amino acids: CASSGQGAAFF. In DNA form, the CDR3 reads TGTGCCAGCAGTGGACAGGGGGCGGCTTTCTTT. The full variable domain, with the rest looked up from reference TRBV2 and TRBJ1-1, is EPEVTQTPSHQVTQMGQEVILRCVPISNHLYFYWYRQILGQKVEFLVSFYNNEISEKSEIFDDQFSVERPDGSNFTLKIRSTKLEDSAMYFCASSGQGAAFFGQGTRLTVV.

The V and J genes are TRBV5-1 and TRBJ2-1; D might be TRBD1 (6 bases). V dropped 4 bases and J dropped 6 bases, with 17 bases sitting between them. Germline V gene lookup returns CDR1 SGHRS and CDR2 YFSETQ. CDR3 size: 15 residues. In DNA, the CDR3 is TGCGCCAGCAGCCTAGACCCTGGGACAATCAATGAGCAGTTCTTC. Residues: CASSLDPGTINEQFF.

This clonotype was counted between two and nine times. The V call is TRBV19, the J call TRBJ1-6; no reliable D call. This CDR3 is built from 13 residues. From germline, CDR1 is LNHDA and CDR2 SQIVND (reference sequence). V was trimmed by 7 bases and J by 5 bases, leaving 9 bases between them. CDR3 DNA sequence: TGTGCCAGTAAAGAAGTCAATAATTCACCCCTCCACTTT. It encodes CASKEVNNSPLHF.

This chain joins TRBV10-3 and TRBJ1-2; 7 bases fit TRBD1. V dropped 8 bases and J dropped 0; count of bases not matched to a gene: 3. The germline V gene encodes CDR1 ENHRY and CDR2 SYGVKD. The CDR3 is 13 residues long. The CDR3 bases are TGTGCCATCCGGGACAGTGCTAACTATGGCTACACCTTC. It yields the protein CAIRDSANYGYTF.